The rows below give T cell receptor beta chains drawn from one sample of a study of CD8 T cells in Susac syndrome. TCRdb used MiXCR to reprocess the immunoSEQ multiplex PCR reads, holding one entry per CDR3 protein. The sample has around 140,000 distinct CDR3 sequences; around 93% are singletons. Source material: CD4+ T cells from PBMCs. The receptor set was obtained from a human donor with Susac syndrome. Each CDR3 is given with its conserved first and last residue. The order of the fields is CDR3 protein, CDR3 DNA, V gene, clone size, J gene, D gene. A D gene is named only where the DNA matches it firmly. Clone size is not always given. Where it is, it says once, few, many or a class for expanded clones.

cdr3_aa: CASSLRRGNTEAFF
cdr3_nt: TGTGCCAGCAGTTTAAGAAGAGGGAACACTGAAGCTTTCTTT
v_call: TRBV27
clone_size: -
j_call: TRBJ1-1
d_call: -

cdr3_aa: CASSLDDSPLHF
cdr3_nt: TGTGCCAGCAGCTTGGACGATTCACCCCTCCACTTT
v_call: TRBV5-4
clone_size: -
j_call: TRBJ1-6
d_call: -

cdr3_aa: CAWSVSVYGYTF
cdr3_nt: TGTGCCTGGAGTGTAAGCGTCTATGGCTACACCTTC
v_call: TRBV30
clone_size: -
j_call: TRBJ1-2
d_call: -

cdr3_aa: CASSPLVAGVGETQYF
cdr3_nt: TGTGCCAGCTCACCACTCGTAGCGGGAGTGGGAGAGACCCAGTACTTC
v_call: TRBV18
clone_size: -
j_call: TRBJ2-5
d_call: TRBD2

cdr3_aa: CASTKGLSGDTQYF
cdr3_nt: TGTGCCAGCACCAAGGGGCTATCTGGAGATACGCAGTATTTT
v_call: TRBV7-2
clone_size: -
j_call: TRBJ2-3
d_call: -

cdr3_aa: CAWTPGQWDTEAFF
cdr3_nt: TGTGCCTGGACCCCAGGGCAATGGGACACTGAAGCTTTCTTT
v_call: TRBV30
clone_size: once
j_call: TRBJ1-1
d_call: -

cdr3_aa: CASTPRDSRETQYF
cdr3_nt: TGCGCCAGCACCCCCCGGGATTCTCGGGAGACCCAGTACTTC
v_call: TRBV5-1
clone_size: once
j_call: TRBJ2-5
d_call: -

cdr3_aa: CASSQGAQGRNYGYTF
cdr3_nt: TGTGCCAGCAGCCAAGGCGCACAGGGGAGAAACTATGGCTACACCTTC
v_call: TRBV3-1
clone_size: -
j_call: TRBJ1-2
d_call: TRBD1

cdr3_aa: CASSVAFFNEQFF
cdr3_nt: TGTGCCAGCAGCGTAGCTTTTTTCAATGAGCAGTTCTTC
v_call: TRBV9
clone_size: -
j_call: TRBJ2-1
d_call: -

cdr3_aa: CASSYSRDSPLHF
cdr3_nt: TGTGCCAGCAGTTACTCGAGAGATTCACCCCTCCACTTT
v_call: TRBV6-5
clone_size: -
j_call: TRBJ1-6
d_call: -

cdr3_aa: CAWSPRGDTQYF
cdr3_nt: TGTGCCTGGAGTCCCCGGGGTGATACGCAGTATTTT
v_call: TRBV30
clone_size: -
j_call: TRBJ2-3
d_call: -

cdr3_aa: CASSSGQGYNEQFF
cdr3_nt: TGTGCCAGCAGCTCGGGACAGGGTTACAATGAGCAGTTCTTC
v_call: TRBV7-6
clone_size: -
j_call: TRBJ2-1
d_call: TRBD1

cdr3_aa: CASSLDRDGAKLFF
cdr3_nt: TGTGCCAGCAGTTTAGACCGGGACGGTGCGAAACTGTTTTTT
v_call: TRBV28
clone_size: -
j_call: TRBJ1-4
d_call: -

cdr3_aa: CASGRSSYEQYF
cdr3_nt: TGTGCCAGCGGTCGTAGCTCCTACGAGCAGTACTTC
v_call: TRBV7-2
clone_size: -
j_call: TRBJ2-7
d_call: -

cdr3_aa: CASSSSPGTGIYGYTF
cdr3_nt: TGTGCCAGCAGTTCCTCCCCGGGGACAGGAATCTATGGCTACACCTTC
v_call: TRBV27
clone_size: once
j_call: TRBJ1-2
d_call: TRBD1

cdr3_aa: CASSPSGTSGGLPSPEQFF
cdr3_nt: TGTGCCAGCAGTCCGTCCGGGACTAGCGGGGGGCTCCCGTCCCCTGAGCAGTTCTTC
v_call: TRBV6-2/TRBV6-3
clone_size: -
j_call: TRBJ2-1
d_call: TRBD2

cdr3_aa: CASSPRQRLNTEAFF
cdr3_nt: TGTGCCAGCAGCCCAAGACAGCGGTTGAACACTGAAGCTTTCTTT
v_call: TRBV12-3/TRBV12-4
clone_size: -
j_call: TRBJ1-1
d_call: -

cdr3_aa: CSARRVAGVREQYF
cdr3_nt: TGCAGTGCTCGCCGGGTAGCGGGAGTACGCGAGCAGTACTTC
v_call: TRBV20-1
clone_size: -
j_call: TRBJ2-7
d_call: TRBD2